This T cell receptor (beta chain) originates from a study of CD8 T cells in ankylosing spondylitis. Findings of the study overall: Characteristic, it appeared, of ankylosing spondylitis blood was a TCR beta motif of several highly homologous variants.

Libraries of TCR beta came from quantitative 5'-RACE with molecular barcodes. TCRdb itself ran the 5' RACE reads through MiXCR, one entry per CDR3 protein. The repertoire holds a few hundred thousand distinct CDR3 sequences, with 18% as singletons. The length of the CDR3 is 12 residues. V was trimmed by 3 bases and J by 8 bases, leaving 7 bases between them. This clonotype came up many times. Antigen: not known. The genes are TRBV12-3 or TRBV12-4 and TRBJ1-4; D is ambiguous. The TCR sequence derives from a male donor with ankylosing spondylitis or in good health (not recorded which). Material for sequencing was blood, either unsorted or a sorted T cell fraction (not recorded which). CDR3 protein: CASSLGHEKLFF. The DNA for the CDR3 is TGTGCCAGCAGTTTGGGCCACGAAAAACTGTTTTTT.